One T cell receptor beta chain is described in this entry. Molecular barcoded adaptors covering alpha/delta and beta/gamma chains were used on roughly 400 ng RNA. TCRdb re-called the reads through MiXCR, storing one row per CDR3 protein. Altogether approximately 90,000 distinct CDR3 sequences are present, roughly 12% being singletons, with the ten largest covering 15%. Sampling of bone marrow took place during active disease in every patient. The ends were cut back, 2 bases at V and 3 bases at J, with 20 bases in the middle. CDR3 size: 18 residues. Germline values: CDR1 SGHTA, CDR2 FQGTGA. These data originate in a study of read filtering for tumor transcriptome and immune sequencing. The wider study: The cohort had more than 16 men and over eleven women aged about 47 to 80, mean around 63 years. Fewer than ten patients were R-ISS I, roughly 17 were R-ISS II, over 5 were R-ISS III. RNA-seq yielded only about 75 to 1273 TCR reads, IR-seq about 3.5 to 11 million.

The origin of this receptor is a donor at least 40 years old with multiple myeloma. V and J are TRBV7-3 and TRBJ1-5; tentative D call: TRBD1 (6 bases). Sequencing was done on a sample of a population of CD138-negative cells sorted from bone marrow. DNA of the CDR3: TGTGCCAGCAGCTTAGCCAATTCGGGACACCGAGCCAATCAGCCCCAGCATTTT. This gives the protein CASSLANSGHRANQPQHF.